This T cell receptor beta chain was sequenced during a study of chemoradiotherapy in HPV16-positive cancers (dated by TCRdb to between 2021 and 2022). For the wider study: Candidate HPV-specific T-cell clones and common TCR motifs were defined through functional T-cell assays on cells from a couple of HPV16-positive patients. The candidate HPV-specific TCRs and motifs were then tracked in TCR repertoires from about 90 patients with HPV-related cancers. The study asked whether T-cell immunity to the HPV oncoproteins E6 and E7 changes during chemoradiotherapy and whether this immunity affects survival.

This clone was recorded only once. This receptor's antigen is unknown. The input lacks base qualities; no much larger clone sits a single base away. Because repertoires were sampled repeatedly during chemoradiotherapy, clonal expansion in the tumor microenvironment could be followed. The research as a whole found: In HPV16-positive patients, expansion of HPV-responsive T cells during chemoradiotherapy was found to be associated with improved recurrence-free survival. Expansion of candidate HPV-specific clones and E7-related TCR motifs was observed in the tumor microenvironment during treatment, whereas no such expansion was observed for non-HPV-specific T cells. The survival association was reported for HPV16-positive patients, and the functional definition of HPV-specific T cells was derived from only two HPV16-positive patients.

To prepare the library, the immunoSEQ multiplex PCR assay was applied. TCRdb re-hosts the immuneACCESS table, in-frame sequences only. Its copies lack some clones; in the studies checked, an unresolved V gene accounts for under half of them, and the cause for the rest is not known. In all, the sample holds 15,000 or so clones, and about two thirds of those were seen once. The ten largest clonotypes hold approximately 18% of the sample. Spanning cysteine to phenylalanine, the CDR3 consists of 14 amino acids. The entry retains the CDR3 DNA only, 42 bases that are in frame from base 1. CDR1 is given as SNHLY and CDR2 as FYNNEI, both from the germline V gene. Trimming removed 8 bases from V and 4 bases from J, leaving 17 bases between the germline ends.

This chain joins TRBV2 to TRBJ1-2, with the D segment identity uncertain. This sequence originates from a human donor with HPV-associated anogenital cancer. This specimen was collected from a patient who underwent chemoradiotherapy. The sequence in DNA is TGTGCCAGCGGTCAGGCAGCCAACTCCTATGGCTACACCTTC. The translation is CASGQAANSYGYTF.